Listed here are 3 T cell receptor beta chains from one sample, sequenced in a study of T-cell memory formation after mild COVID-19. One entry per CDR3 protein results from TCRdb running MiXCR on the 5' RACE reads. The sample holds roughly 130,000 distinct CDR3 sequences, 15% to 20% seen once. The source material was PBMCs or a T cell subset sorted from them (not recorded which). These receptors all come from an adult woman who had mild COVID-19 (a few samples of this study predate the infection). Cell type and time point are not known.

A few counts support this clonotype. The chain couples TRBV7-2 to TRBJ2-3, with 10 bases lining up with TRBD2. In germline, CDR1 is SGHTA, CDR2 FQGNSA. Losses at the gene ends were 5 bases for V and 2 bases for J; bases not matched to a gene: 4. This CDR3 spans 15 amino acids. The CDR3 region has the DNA TGTGCCAGCAGCCTACTAGCGGGGTTCACAGATACGCAGTATTTT. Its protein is CASSLLAGFTDTQYF.

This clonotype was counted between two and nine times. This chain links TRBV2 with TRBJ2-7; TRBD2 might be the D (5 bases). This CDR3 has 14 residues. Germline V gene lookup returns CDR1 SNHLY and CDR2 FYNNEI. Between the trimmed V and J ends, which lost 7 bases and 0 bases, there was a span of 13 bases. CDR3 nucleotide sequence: TGTGCCAGCATGGGAGTACGGGACTCCTACGAGCAGTACTTC. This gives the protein CASMGVRDSYEQYF.

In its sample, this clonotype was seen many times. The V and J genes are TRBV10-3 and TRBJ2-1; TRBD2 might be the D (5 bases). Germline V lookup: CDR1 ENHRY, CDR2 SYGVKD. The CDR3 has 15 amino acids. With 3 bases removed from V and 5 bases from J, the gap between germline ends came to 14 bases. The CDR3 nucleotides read TGTGCCATCAGTGAAGGAGGATCTGTGGACAATGAGCAGTTCTTC. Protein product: CAISEGGSVDNEQFF.